These 21 T cell receptor beta chains were all obtained from the same sample, sequenced in a study of blood T cell repertoires in COVID-19 (dated by TCRdb to 2019 to 2021). Libraries were built with the immunoSEQ multiplex PCR assay. Entries here come from immuneACCESS through TCRdb and include only in-frame sequences with V and J called. Some clones fail to appear in such tables; in the studies checked, an unresolved V gene covers under half of the shortfall, and the cause of the remainder is unknown. The sample table shows 250,000 to 350,000 clones, and about nine tenths are seen once. Of the sample, approximately 3% falls within the top ten clones. Sequencing input: peripheral blood. The receptors derive from a woman in her 30s with active or convalescent COVID-19.

The rearrangement joins TRBV27 to TRBJ2-2, with TRBD1 as a possible D gene (5 bases). The CDR3 is 13 residues long. Looked up from germline, CDR1 is MNHEY and CDR2 is SMNVEV (reference sequence). V was clipped by 8 bases and J by 1 base, with 8 bases between them. CDR3 sequence reads: CASGHRNTGELFF. The CDR3 nucleotides read TGTGCCAGCGGACACAGGAACACCGGGGAGCTGTTTTTT.

The chain recombines TRBV19 with TRBJ1-2; 8 bases fit TRBD1. Trimming at V came to 7 bases and at J to 6 bases, leaving 13 bases not matched to a gene. Germline lookup yields CDR1 LNHDA and CDR2 SQIVND (reference sequence). CDR3 length equals 15 residues. Here the CDR3 DNA reads TGTGCCAGTATAGGGGCAGGGGGCCTGAGGCATGGCTACACCTTC. This codes for CASIGAGGLRHGYTF.

Concerning this clone: Its ends do not fully match the called genes, so a read error is possible. V usage is TRBV28 and J usage is TRBJ2-7; 8 bases agree with TRBD1. Germline values: CDR1 MDHEN, CDR2 SYDVKM. There are 12 residues in the CDR3. CDR3 sequence reads: CASSLNDRGPSF. DNA for the CDR3: TGTGCCAGCAGTTTAAATGACAGGGGCCCTTCCTTC. The full variable domain, in which reference TRBV28 and TRBJ2-7 provide the parts outside the CDR3, is DVKVTQSSRYLVKRTGEKVFLECVQDMDHENMFWYRQDPGLGLRLIYFSYDVKMKEKGDIPEGYSVSREKKERFSLILESASTNQTSMYLCASSLNDRGPSFGPGTRLTVT.

The genes are TRBV28 and TRBJ2-5; 10 nucleotides align to TRBD2. The V gene end was trimmed by 1 base and the J gene end by 4 bases; junction bases not matched to a gene: 9. Germline values: CDR1 MDHEN, CDR2 SYDVKM. The CDR3 sequence is 17 residues long. Written as DNA, the CDR3 is TGTGCCAGCAGTTTATCCTTGGGAGCGGGGGGGAGAGAGACCCAGTACTTC. The encoded protein is CASSLSLGAGGRETQYF.

The chain uses TRBV7-6 and TRBJ1-2; tentative D call: TRBD1 (5 bases). CDR1 and CDR2 from the germline V gene are SGHVS and FNYEAQ. CDR3 size: 15 residues. Deletions cut 3 bases from V and 5 bases from J, with 16 bases between. The CDR3 bases are TGTGCCAGCAGCTTGGGGCCCGACAGTCCTTATGGCTACACCTTC. Protein sequence: CASSLGPDSPYGYTF. The entire variable domain, with the rest obtained from reference TRBV7-6 and TRBJ1-2, is as follows: GAGVSQSPRYKVTKRGQDVALRCDPISGHVSLYWYRQALGQGPEFLTYFNYEAQQDKSGLPNDRFSAERPEGSISTLTIQRTEQRDSAMYRCASSLGPDSPYGYTFGSGTRLTVV.

J is TRBJ2-3 and V is TRBV30; 8 nucleotides align to TRBD2. CDR3 length equals 16 residues. Germline trimming cut 1 base from V and 0 bases from J; bases unmatched to any gene: 6. Germline CDR1 and CDR2: GTSNPN and SVGIG (reference sequence). CDR3 residues: CAWSDVVAGSTDTQYF. CDR3 bases: TGTGCCTGGAGTGATGTAGTAGCGGGGAGCACAGATACGCAGTATTTT.

This rearrangement joins TRBV24-1 to TRBJ1-5; no definite D call. The CDR3 sequence is 14 residues long. CDR1 and CDR2 (germline): KGHDR, SFDVKD. V shed 10 bases and J shed 2 bases, with 14 bases lying between them. The chain's CDR3 is CATAAGWGNQPQHF. The CDR3 DNA sequence: TGTGCCACAGCGGCAGGATGGGGCAATCAGCCCCAGCATTTT.

The chain recombines TRBV30 with TRBJ1-6, with a possible D match to TRBD1 (6 bases). Germline lookup yields CDR1 GTSNPN and CDR2 SVGIG (reference sequence). V was clipped by 5 bases and J by 10 bases, with 15 bases between them. The CDR3 is made up of 13 amino acids. The CDR3 protein is CAWARDTASPLHF. CDR3 nucleotide sequence: TGTGCCTGGGCCCGGGACACGGCATCACCCCTCCACTTT.

The rearrangement joins TRBV3-1 (or the pseudogene TRBV3-2) to TRBJ2-2, with 8 bases fitting TRBD1. The CDR3 is 15 residues long. After removal of 4 bases from V and 4 bases from J, the junction contained 5 bases not matched to a gene. Germline CDR1 and CDR2: LGHDT and YNNKEL (reference sequence). CDR3 region: CASSRRTGFTGELFF. The CDR3 DNA sequence: TGTGCCAGCAGCCGTAGGACAGGGTTCACCGGGGAGCTGTTTTTT.

This rearrangement joins TRBV27 to TRBJ2-2; D gene unclear. With 1 base removed from V and 2 bases from J, the gap between germline ends came to 5 bases. CDR3 length equals 14 residues. The germline CDR1 and CDR2 sequences are MNHEY and SMNVEV (reference sequence). In DNA form, the CDR3 reads TGTGCCAGCAGTTTATTCCCAAACACCGGGGAGCTGTTTTTT. Its protein is CASSLFPNTGELFF.

The chain couples TRBV7-3 to TRBJ1-2, with D possibly being TRBD1 (6 bases). V was clipped by 2 bases and J by 7 bases, with 20 bases between them. This CDR3 comprises 16 residues. The germline gives CDR1 SGHTA, CDR2 FQGTGA. The CDR3 loop is CASSLDGKQGGRGYTF. CDR3 in DNA: TGTGCCAGCAGCTTAGACGGAAAACAGGGCGGCCGTGGCTACACCTTC.

This chain uses TRBV2 with TRBJ2-3; D is possibly TRBD1 (8 bases). The CDR3 contains 13 residues. V lost 10 bases, J lost 5 bases, and 16 bases lay in between. Germline V gene data show CDR1 as SNHLY and CDR2 as FYNNEI. The CDR3 reads CATTGGARDTQYF. In nucleotides, the CDR3 is TGTGCCACCACAGGGGGGGCAAGAGATACGCAGTATTTT.

This clone has a handful of counts. The chain uses TRBV13 and TRBJ1-1; 7 positions match TRBD1. This CDR3 comprises 12 residues. CDR1 and CDR2 (germline): PRHDT, FYEKMQ (reference sequence). V trimming: 5 bases; J trimming: 7 bases; junction bases outside the gene matches: 4. The CDR3 spells CASSRSGGEAFF. CDR3 bases: TGTGCCAGCAGCCGATCAGGGGGTGAAGCTTTCTTT.

V and J are TRBV6-2 or TRBV6-3 and TRBJ1-2; TRBD1 might be the D (6 bases). Germline CDR1 and CDR2: MNHEY and SVGEGT. The germline V and J ends were trimmed by 6 bases and 4 bases, with 12 bases remaining between them. There are 13 residues in the CDR3. CDR3: CASSPLGAYGYTF. For the CDR3, the DNA is TGTGCCAGCAGCCCCCTGGGGGCCTATGGCTACACCTTC.

The chain uses TRBV4-3 and TRBJ2-1, with unresolved D. CDR1 is LGHNA, CDR2 YSLEER, per germline. The V and J ends lost 1 base and 4 bases respectively, with 8 bases between them. CDR3 size: 14 residues. CDR3 DNA: TGCGCCAGCAGCCAAGGTGTCAGTTACAATGAGCAGTTCTTC. It yields the protein CASSQGVSYNEQFF.

CDR3 protein: CASSPIGRDRGRRDTQYF. The CDR3 region has the DNA TGTGCCAGTAGTCCTATAGGACGGGACAGGGGGCGCAGGGATACGCAGTATTTT. The rearrangement links TRBV19 to TRBJ2-3, with 12 nucleotides matching TRBD1. After removal of 5 bases from V and 6 bases from J, the junction contained 15 bases not matched to a gene. This CDR3 comprises 18 residues. From germline, CDR1 is LNHDA and CDR2 SQIVND (reference sequence).

J is TRBJ1-2 and V is TRBV19, with 7 bases matching TRBD1. CDR3 length: 13 residues. V shed 10 bases and J 3 bases; nucleotides not matched to a gene: 8. Germline V lookup: CDR1 LNHDA, CDR2 SQIVND (reference sequence). CDR3: CATHRGEDYGYTF. CDR3 DNA sequence: TGTGCCACCCACAGGGGAGAGGACTATGGCTACACCTTC.

The chain links TRBV7-9 to TRBJ1-5; D gene ambiguous. V lost 2 bases, J lost 10 bases, and 9 bases lay in between. This CDR3 spans 12 amino acids. Germline V gene data show CDR1 as SEHNR and CDR2 as FQNEAQ (reference sequence). The CDR3 loop is CASSLSVFPQHF. For the CDR3, the DNA is TGTGCCAGCAGCTTATCGGTATTTCCCCAGCATTTT.

The rearrangement uses TRBV6-6 and TRBJ1-1; 7 bases match TRBD1. This CDR3 has 15 amino acids. CDR1 and CDR2 (germline): MNHNY, SVGAGI (reference sequence). The V and J ends lost 4 bases and 1 base, in that order; junction bases with no gene match: 6. The chain's CDR3 is CASSSTGRANTEAFF. CDR3 nucleotide sequence: TGTGCCAGCAGTTCGACAGGGCGGGCGAACACTGAAGCTTTCTTT.

The V call is TRBV7-9, the J call TRBJ2-1, with TRBD2 as a possible D gene (5 bases). Trimming removed 4 bases from V and 8 bases from J, with 18 bases in between. CDR1 and CDR2 (germline): SEHNR, FQNEAQ (reference sequence). The CDR3 is 15 amino acids. The CDR3 loop reads CASSSSGSTTDEQFF. The CDR3 bases are TGTGCCAGCAGCTCGTCGGGATCCACTACCGATGAGCAGTTCTTC.

This clone was seen just once. The rearrangement uses TRBV12-2 and TRBJ1-1. TRBV12-2 is termed a pseudogene. The CDR3 contains 12 residues. CDR3: CASRKRGGEAFF. CDR3 coding DNA: TGTGCAAGTCGCAAAAGGGGGGGAGAGGCTTTCTTT.